This T cell receptor (beta chain) was observed in a study of tumor-infiltrating lymphocytes in primary liver carcinoma. Study overall: Maximum tumor diameters ranged from roughly 4.2 to 11 cm, stage T1-T3 N0M0.

The CDR3 covers 16 residues. The source of the blood RNA was unsorted whole blood, and germline DNA was extracted as well. The authors collected about 3.9 milliliters of peripheral blood before surgery. Note on this clonotype: A much larger clone is a single base away; this may be a read error.

A constant-region primer primed TCR beta cDNA synthesis from about 530 ng of total RNA. Generation of the TCR beta libraries relied on three nested multiplex PCR rounds using slightly modified ARM-PCR. TRBV1-TRBV30 forward primers and a C-beta reverse primer were used in the first two PCR rounds, which each ran for approximately 10 cycles. TCRdb reprocessed the multiplex PCR reads with MiXCR, giving one entry per CDR3 protein. The sample has almost 200,000 distinct CDR3 sequences; about 61% are singletons. The chain links TRBV12-3 or TRBV12-4 to TRBJ1-5; D remains unclear. This sequence originates from a woman aged 60-75 years with primary liver carcinoma and hepatitis B virus infection. The sequencing sample was made of peripheral blood. Written as DNA, the CDR3 is TGTGCCAGCAGTTTAGCGGCGCCGTCCTTAAATCAGCCCCGGCATTTT. It codes for CASSLAAPSLNQPRHF.